These T cell receptor beta chains were read from a single sample in a study of cytomegalovirus exposure and HLA in healthy donors. The method was immunoSEQ multiplex PCR; TCRdb's version includes in-frame clones alone and lacks a portion of them. Here the sample spans roughly 200,000 clones, around a tenth being singletons. Input material: PBMCs. All receptors come from a woman between 25 and 40 years old in good health and CMV-seropositive. CDR3s include the opening cysteine and the closing phenylalanine or tryptophan. Each record gives: D gene, V gene, J gene, clone size, CDR3 DNA, CDR3 protein. A D gene is named only where the DNA matches it firmly. Only part of the rows carry a size: once, few, many, or a class if the clone is expanded.

.,TRBV11-3,TRBJ1-1,few,TGTGCCAGCAGCTTTCGACAGTCCACTGAAGCTTTCTTT,CASSFRQSTEAFF
.,TRBV27,TRBJ1-2,few,TGTGCCAGCCGGACAGTCAACTATGGCTACACCTTC,CASRTVNYGYTF
TRBD2,TRBV7-9,TRBJ2-7,few,TGTGCCAGCAGCAACTGGACTAGCGGGGGATCCTACGAGCAGTACTTC,CASSNWTSGGSYEQYF
.,TRBV6-5,TRBJ1-2,few,TGTGCCAGCAGTTATTTGTCGTCGGGGGATGGCTACACCTTC,CASSYLSSGDGYTF
TRBD1,TRBV5-1,TRBJ1-6,once,TGCGCCAGCAGCTTGGATGGGACAGGGACATCACCCCTCCACTTT,CASSLDGTGTSPLHF
TRBD2,TRBV11-2,TRBJ2-7,.,TGTGCCAGCAGCTTCTTAGCGGGAGGGCACGAGCAGTACTTC,CASSFLAGGHEQYF
.,TRBV2,TRBJ2-1,.,TGTGCCAGCAGTGTAGTGACGGGAGTGCCCTACAATGAGCAGTTCTTC,CASSVVTGVPYNEQFF
TRBD1,TRBV18,TRBJ2-7,.,TGTGCCAGCTCAGCCAGCAAGGACAGGGGAAACGAGCAGTACTTC,CASSASKDRGNEQYF
.,TRBV20-1,TRBJ1-2,few,TGCAGTGTTTCGGGGTGGGGTGGCTACACCTTC,CSVSGWGGYTF
.,TRBV11-2,TRBJ2-1,.,TGTGCCAGCAGCTTAGATGCAGGGTGGCTGGATGAGCAGTTCTTC,CASSLDAGWLDEQFF
TRBD1,TRBV10-2,TRBJ2-7,.,TGCGCCAGCAGTGGACAGGGGCCCTACGAGCAGTACTTC,CASSGQGPYEQYF
.,TRBV19,TRBJ1-1,few,TGTGCCAGTAGTAGTAATGAAGCTTTCTTT,CASSSNEAFF
TRBD2,TRBV2,TRBJ2-7,few,TGTGCCAGCAGTGTTGGACTAGGGGTAACCTACGAGCAGTACTTC,CASSVGLGVTYEQYF
TRBD2,TRBV5-1,TRBJ2-3,.,TGCGCCAGCAGCCCTATAGCGGGAGGAGGCACAGATACGCAGTATTTT,CASSPIAGGGTDTQYF
TRBD1,TRBV5-1,TRBJ2-3,few,TGCGCCAGCAGTTCAGGACAGGCGATCAAGCAGTATTTT,CASSSGQAIKQYF
.,TRBV14,TRBJ1-1,.,TGTGCCAGCAGCCAAGCCCCCAGGAATGGAGCTTTCTTT,CASSQAPRNGAFF
TRBD2,TRBV6-1,TRBJ2-1,.,TGTGCCAGCAGTGTACCTAGCGGGAGGGCCCGAGGTGAGCAGTTCTTC,CASSVPSGRARGEQFF
.,TRBV7-2,TRBJ2-1,few,TGTGCCAGCAGCTTAGAACTAGGCCTTGAGCAGTTCTTC,CASSLELGLEQFF
.,TRBV30,TRBJ2-3,few,TGTGCCTGGATGGAGACAGATACGCAGTATTTT,CAWMETDTQYF
.,TRBV30,TRBJ1-2,.,TGTGCCTGGAGTGTACAAAAGGGGAACTATGGCTACACCTTC,CAWSVQKGNYGYTF
TRBD2,TRBV29-1,TRBJ2-7,.,TGCAGCGTTCTTGGACTAGCGGGAGGGTACGAGCAGTACTTC,CSVLGLAGGYEQYF
.,TRBV30,TRBJ1-2,.,TGTGCCTGGAGTCCCCGGGGGGTAGCTTATGGCTACACCTTC,CAWSPRGVAYGYTF
TRBD2,TRBV13,TRBJ2-1,once,TGTGCCAGCAGATCGGGACTAGCGGGCGGTGAGCAGTTCTTC,CASRSGLAGGEQFF
.,TRBV14,TRBJ2-7,.,TGTGCCAGCAGCCAAGCGGGATGGCGGGAGCAGTACTTC,CASSQAGWREQYF
TRBD2,TRBV5-8,TRBJ2-2,few,TGTGCCAGCAGCTCTCCGAGGACTAGCGGGAACACCGGGGAGCTGTTTTTT,CASSSPRTSGNTGELFF
.,TRBV14,TRBJ1-1,.,TGTGCCAGCAGCCAAGAAATCTCTACAGGTGAAGCTTTCTTT,CASSQEISTGEAFF
.,TRBV30,TRBJ2-7,.,TGTGCCTGTCGGGGTTTCTCCTACGAGCAGTACTTC,CACRGFSYEQYF
.,TRBV6-5,TRBJ1-2,few,TGTGCCAGCAGTGCCCGACACTTATCTGGCTACACCTTC,CASSARHLSGYTF
.,TRBV4-1,TRBJ1-5,.,TGCGCCAGCAGCCAGGGATTCACGCAGGGAAATCAGCCCCAGCATTTT,CASSQGFTQGNQPQHF
TRBD1,TRBV19,TRBJ1-2,few,TGTGCCAGTAGCGCGGGACAGGGTCCAAGCTATGGCTACACCTTC,CASSAGQGPSYGYTF
.,TRBV7-9,TRBJ2-5,few,TGTGCCAGCAGCTTAGCCCGGGCAGGGAAATTGGAGACCCAGTACTTC,CASSLARAGKLETQYF
TRBD2,TRBV5-1,TRBJ2-3,.,TGCGCCAGCAGCTTTCGTAGCGGGAAGAGGGCAGATACGCAGTATTTT,CASSFRSGKRADTQYF
TRBD2,TRBV7-3,TRBJ2-3,.,TGTGCCAGCAGCTTAATAGGGCTAGCGGGGGTCAGCACAGATACGCAGTATTTT,CASSLIGLAGVSTDTQYF
TRBD2,TRBV5-4,TRBJ2-5,.,TGTGCCAGCAGCTTGGAACGCGGGAGGGAGACCCAGTACTTC,CASSLERGRETQYF
.,TRBV4-1,TRBJ2-2,few,TGCGCCAGCACCTGGAGAGAGAACACCGGGGAGCTGTTTTTT,CASTWRENTGELFF
.,TRBV5-1,TRBJ1-1,few,TGCGCCAGCAGCTTAGGGTGGGGCGGGGCTGAAGCTTTCTTT,CASSLGWGGAEAFF
TRBD2,TRBV7-9,TRBJ2-2,few,TGTGCCAGCAGCCCCGGGACTACTGGTGGGGACACCGGGGAGCTGTTTTTT,CASSPGTTGGDTGELFF
TRBD2,TRBV6-5,TRBJ2-1,.,TGTGCCAGCAGGCTAGCGGGAGGGTCCTACAATGAGCAGTTCTTC,CASRLAGGSYNEQFF
.,TRBV4-1,TRBJ1-1,few,TGCGCCAGCAGCCCGAGGCAGGGAGGGGCGGAGGGTGAAGCTTTCTTT,CASSPRQGGAEGEAFF
TRBD2,TRBV5-8,TRBJ2-3,few,TGTGCCAGCAATCTCGGGCTAGCGGGAGTCCACACGCAGTATTTT,CASNLGLAGVHTQYF
TRBD1,TRBV2,TRBJ2-7,few,TGTGCCAGCAGAACCGGGACAGGCTACTACGAGCAGTACTTC,CASRTGTGYYEQYF
TRBD2,TRBV6-6,TRBJ2-3,.,TGTGCCAGCACTGGGACTAGCGGGATTACGCAGTATTTT,CASTGTSGITQYF
.,TRBV6-1,TRBJ1-2,.,TGTGCCAGCAGTCGGGGGTATGGCTACACCTTC,CASSRGYGYTF
TRBD2,TRBV9,TRBJ2-7,.,TGTGCCAGCAGCGTAGGTCCGACTAGCGGCGGCTACGAGCAGTACTTC,CASSVGPTSGGYEQYF
TRBD2,TRBV29-1,TRBJ2-3,few,TGCAGCGTTAATAGCGGGAGCACAGATACGCAGTATTTT,CSVNSGSTDTQYF
.,TRBV4-2,TRBJ1-5,few,TGTGCCAGCAGCCAAGATCAGGTAGATCAGCCCCAGCATTTT,CASSQDQVDQPQHF
.,TRBV7-9,TRBJ2-7,.,TGTGCCAGCAGCTTAGGCGAGGGCAACGAGCAGTACTTC,CASSLGEGNEQYF
.,TRBV10-3,TRBJ2-1,few,TGTGCCGTGGCGATCGGGTGGGAGAACGATGAGCAGTTCTTC,CAVAIGWENDEQFF
.,TRBV4-2,TRBJ2-1,few,TGTGCCAGCAGCCCCGCAGGGGTGGCGGCGAACAATGAGCAGTTCTTC,CASSPAGVAANNEQFF
.,TRBV18,TRBJ2-7,.,TGTGCCAGCTCACCACCGTCAGGGGCCTACGAGCAGTACTTC,CASSPPSGAYEQYF